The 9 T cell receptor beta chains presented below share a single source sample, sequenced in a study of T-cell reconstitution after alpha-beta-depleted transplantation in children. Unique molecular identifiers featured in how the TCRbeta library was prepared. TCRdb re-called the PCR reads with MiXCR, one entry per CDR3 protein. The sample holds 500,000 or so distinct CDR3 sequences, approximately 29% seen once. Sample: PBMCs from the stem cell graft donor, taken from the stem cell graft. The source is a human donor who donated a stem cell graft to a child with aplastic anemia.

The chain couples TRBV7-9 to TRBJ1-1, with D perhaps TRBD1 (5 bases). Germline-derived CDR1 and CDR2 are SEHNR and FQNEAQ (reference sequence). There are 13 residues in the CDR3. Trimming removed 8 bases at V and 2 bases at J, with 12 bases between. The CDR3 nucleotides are TGTGCCAGCGGTTGGACACAAAACACTGAAGCTTTCTTT. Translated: CASGWTQNTEAFF.

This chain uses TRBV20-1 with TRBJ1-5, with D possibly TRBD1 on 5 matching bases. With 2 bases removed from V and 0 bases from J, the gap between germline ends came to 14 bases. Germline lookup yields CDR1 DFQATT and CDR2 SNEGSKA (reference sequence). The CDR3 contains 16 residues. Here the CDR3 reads CSARWGGPLSNQPQHF. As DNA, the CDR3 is TGCAGTGCTAGATGGGGGGGTCCACTTAGCAATCAGCCCCAGCATTTT.

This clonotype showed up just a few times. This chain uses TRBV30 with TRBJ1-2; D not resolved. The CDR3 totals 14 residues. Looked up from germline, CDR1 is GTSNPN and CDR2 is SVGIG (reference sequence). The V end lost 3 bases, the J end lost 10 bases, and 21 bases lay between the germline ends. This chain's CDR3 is CAWSSTETYVDYTF. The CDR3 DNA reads TGTGCCTGGAGCTCGACGGAGACCTATGTCGACTACACCTTC.

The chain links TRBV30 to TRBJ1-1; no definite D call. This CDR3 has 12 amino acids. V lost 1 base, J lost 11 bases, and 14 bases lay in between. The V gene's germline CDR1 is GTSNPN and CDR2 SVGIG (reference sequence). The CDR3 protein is CAWSAWGSQAFF. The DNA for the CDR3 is TGTGCCTGGAGTGCCTGGGGTTCGCAGGCTTTCTTT.

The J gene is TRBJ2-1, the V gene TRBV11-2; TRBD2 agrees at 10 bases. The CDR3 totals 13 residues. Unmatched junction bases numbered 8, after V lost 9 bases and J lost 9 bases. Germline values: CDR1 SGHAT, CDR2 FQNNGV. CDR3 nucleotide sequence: TGTGCCAGTCAGCGGGAGGGCCTCACTGAGCAGTTCTTC. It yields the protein CASQREGLTEQFF.

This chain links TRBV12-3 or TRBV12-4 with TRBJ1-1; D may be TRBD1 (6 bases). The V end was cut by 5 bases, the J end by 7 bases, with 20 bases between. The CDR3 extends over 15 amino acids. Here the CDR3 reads CASSLGRQVFGEAFF. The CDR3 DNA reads TGTGCCAGCAGTCTAGGGAGACAGGTTTTTGGTGAAGCTTTCTTT.

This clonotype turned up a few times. The chain's CDR3 is CSVVGGLSYNEQFF. CDR3 nucleotide sequence: TGCAGCGTTGTGGGGGGCCTCTCCTACAATGAGCAGTTCTTC. The rearrangement joins TRBV29-1 to TRBJ2-1; D tentatively reads TRBD1 or TRBD2 (6 bases each). The V end lost 4 bases, the J end lost 0 bases, and 10 bases lay between the germline ends. Per the germline V gene, CDR1 is SQVTM and CDR2 is ANQGSEA. CDR3 size: 14 residues.

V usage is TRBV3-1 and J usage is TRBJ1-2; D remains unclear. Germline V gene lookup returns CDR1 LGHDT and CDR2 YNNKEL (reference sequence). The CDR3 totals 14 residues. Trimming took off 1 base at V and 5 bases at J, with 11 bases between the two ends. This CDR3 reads CASSQGSAVYGYTF. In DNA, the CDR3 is TGTGCCAGCAGCCAAGGTAGCGCTGTTTATGGCTACACCTTC. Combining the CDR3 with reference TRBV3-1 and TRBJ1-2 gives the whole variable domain DTAVSQTPKYLVTQMGNDKSIKCEQNLGHDTMYWYKQDSKKFLKIMFSYNNKELIINETVPNRFSPKSPDKAHLNLHINSLELGDSAVYFCASSQGSAVYGYTFGSGTRLTVV.

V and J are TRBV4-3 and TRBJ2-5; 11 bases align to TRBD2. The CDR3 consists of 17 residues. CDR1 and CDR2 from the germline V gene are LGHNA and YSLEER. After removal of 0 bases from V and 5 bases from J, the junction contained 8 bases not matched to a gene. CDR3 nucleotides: TGCGCCAGCAGCCAAGATTACACTAGCGGGAGCTGGGAGACCCAGTACTTC. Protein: CASSQDYTSGSWETQYF.